Below, one T cell receptor beta chain is given with its context. Its antigen remains unknown. Per germline, CDR1 MGHDK and CDR2 SYGVNS. This CDR3 has 15 residues. J was trimmed by 4 bases and V by 5 bases; bases with no gene match: 10. Nominally healthy donors were sampled, though unrecorded immune exposures were likely. The data belong to a study of cytomegalovirus exposure and HLA in healthy donors. 60 Vbeta and 13 Jbeta primers were used in PCR. TCRdb's table, derived via immunoSEQ multiplex PCR, lists solely in-frame clones and lacks some. Counted here are more than 200,000 clones, around 85% occurring once; the ten biggest clones make up around 0.2%. Study-wide results and caveats: Through in vitro validation, a few CMV-associated chains were shown to be specific for CMV antigens. Sequencing artifact likely explains a cluster of highly shared sequence variants. Earlier analysis yielded a pattern in which most TCR beta V segments were productive about 90% or about 30% of the time.

The receptor was derived from a girl aged 2-9 years in good health and CMV-seronegative. The chain couples TRBV25-1 to TRBJ1-1; 7 bases line up with TRBD1. The specimen sequenced was PBMCs. The DNA for the CDR3 is TGTGCCAGCAGTCGGCAAGGGACAGACGTCACTGAAGCTTTCTTT. It is translated as CASSRQGTDVTEAFF.